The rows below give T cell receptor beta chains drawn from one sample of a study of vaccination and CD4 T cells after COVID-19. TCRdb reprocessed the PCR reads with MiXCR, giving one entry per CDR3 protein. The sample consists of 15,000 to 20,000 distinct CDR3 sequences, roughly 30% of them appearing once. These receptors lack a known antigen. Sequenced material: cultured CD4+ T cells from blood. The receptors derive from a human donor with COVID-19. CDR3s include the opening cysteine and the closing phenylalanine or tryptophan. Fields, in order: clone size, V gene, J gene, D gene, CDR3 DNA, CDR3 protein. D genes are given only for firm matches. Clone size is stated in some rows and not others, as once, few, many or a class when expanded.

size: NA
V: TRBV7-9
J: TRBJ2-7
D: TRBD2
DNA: TGTGCCAGCAGCTTATCCGGACTAGTCTACGAGCAGTACTTC
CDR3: CASSLSGLVYEQYF

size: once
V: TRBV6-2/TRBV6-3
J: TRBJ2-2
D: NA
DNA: TGTGCCAGCAGACGAACTCTCCGGGTCTACTCGCGCCCGAACACCGGGGAGCTGTTTTTT
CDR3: CASRRTLRVYSRPNTGELFF

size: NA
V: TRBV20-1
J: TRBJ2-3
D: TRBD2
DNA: TGCAGTGCTGCCCTCTTAAGCGGGGGGGCTGATACGCAGTATTTT
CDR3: CSAALLSGGADTQYF

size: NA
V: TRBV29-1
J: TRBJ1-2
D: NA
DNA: TGCAGCGTGGATGAGGACAGATCCACCTTC
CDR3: CSVDEDRSTF

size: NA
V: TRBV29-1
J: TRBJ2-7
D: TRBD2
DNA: TGCAGCGTTGACTCAGGTTCGGGGGGGGAGCAGTACTTC
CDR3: CSVDSGSGGEQYF

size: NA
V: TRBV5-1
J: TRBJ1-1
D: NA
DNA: TGCGCCAGCAGCTTGGTGGGGGGGGCGAACACTGAAGCTTTCTTT
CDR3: CASSLVGGANTEAFF

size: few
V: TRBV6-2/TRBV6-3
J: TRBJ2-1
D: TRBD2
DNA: TGTGCCAGCAGTTACCCCCCGGGGGGGCCAGGCAATGAGCAGTTCTTC
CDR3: CASSYPPGGPGNEQFF

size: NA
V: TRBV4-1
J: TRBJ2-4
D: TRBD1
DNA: TGCGCCAGCAGCCAAGGACAGGGGAATGCCAAAAACATTCAGTACTTC
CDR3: CASSQGQGNAKNIQYF

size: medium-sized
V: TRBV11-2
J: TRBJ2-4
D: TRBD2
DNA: TGTGCCAGCCGGGGACTAGCCCAAAACATTCAGTACTTC
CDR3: CASRGLAQNIQYF

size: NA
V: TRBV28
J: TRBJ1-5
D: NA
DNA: TGTGCCAGCAGTATTACAGGGTACAATCAGCCCCAGCATTTT
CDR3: CASSITGYNQPQHF

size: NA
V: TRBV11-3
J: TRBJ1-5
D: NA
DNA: TGTGCCAGCAGCTTAAACAACAGGGGCAATCAGCCCCAGCATTTT
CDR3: CASSLNNRGNQPQHF

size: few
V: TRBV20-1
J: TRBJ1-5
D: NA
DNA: TGCAGTGCTTTACAGGGCGGCAATCAGCCCCAGCATTTT
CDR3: CSALQGGNQPQHF

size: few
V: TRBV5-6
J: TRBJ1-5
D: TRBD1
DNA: TGTGCCAGCAGCAGACAGGGAACTCAGCCCCAGCATTTT
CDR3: CASSRQGTQPQHF

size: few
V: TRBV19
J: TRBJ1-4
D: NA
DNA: TGTGCCAGTAGTATAGGGGGTCGGGGGCTTAATGAAAAACTGTTTTTT
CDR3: CASSIGGRGLNEKLFF

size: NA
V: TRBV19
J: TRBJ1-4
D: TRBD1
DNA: TGTGCCAGTTCGGGACAGTCAACTAATGAAAAACTGTTTTTT
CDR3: CASSGQSTNEKLFF

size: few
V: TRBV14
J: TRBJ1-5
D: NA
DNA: TGTGCCAGCAGCCAAGGCAATCAGCCCCAGCATTTT
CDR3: CASSQGNQPQHF

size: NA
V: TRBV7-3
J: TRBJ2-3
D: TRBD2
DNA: TGTGCCAGCAGCTTAATCCGATCTAGCGGGGGAGACCTTAGCACAGATACGCAGTATTTT
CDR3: CASSLIRSSGGDLSTDTQYF

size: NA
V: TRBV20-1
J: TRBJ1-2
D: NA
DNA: TGCAGTGCTAACCCTTCCGGGGGCTCCTATGGCTACACCTTC
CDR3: CSANPSGGSYGYTF

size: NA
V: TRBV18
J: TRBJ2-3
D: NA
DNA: TGTGCCAGCTCACGCGACTTGGGCACAGATACGCAGTATTTT
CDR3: CASSRDLGTDTQYF